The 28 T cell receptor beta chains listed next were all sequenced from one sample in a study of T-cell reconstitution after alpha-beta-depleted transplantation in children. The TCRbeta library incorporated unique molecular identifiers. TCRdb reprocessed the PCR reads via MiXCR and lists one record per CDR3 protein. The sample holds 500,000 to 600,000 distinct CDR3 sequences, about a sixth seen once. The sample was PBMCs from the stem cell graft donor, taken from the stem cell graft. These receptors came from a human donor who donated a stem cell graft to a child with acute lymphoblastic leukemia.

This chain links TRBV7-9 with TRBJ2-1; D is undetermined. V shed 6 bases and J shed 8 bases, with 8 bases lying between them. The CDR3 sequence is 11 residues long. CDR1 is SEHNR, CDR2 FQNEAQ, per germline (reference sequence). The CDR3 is CASRIVDEQFF. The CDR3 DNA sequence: TGTGCCAGCAGAATCGTCGATGAGCAGTTCTTC.

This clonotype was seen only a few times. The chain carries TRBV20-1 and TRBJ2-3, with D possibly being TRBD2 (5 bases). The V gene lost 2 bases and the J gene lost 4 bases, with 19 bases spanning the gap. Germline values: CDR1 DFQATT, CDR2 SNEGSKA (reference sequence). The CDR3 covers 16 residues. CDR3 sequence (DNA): TGCAGTGCTAGATCTCTAGCTGGGCGAAGGGCAGATACGCAGTATTTT. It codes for CSARSLAGRRADTQYF.

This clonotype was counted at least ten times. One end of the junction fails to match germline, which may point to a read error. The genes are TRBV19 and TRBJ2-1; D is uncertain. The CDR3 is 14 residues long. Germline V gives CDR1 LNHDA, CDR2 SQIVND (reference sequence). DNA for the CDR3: TGTGCCAGTGGGTTGCGGCGCTCCGACAATGAGCAGTTCTTC. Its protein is CASGLRRSDNEQFF. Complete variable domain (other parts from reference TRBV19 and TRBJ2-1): DGGITQSPKYLFRKEGQNVTLSCEQNLNHDAMYWYRQDPGQGLRLIYYSQIVNDFQKGDIAEGYSVSREKKESFPLTVTSAQKNPTAFYLCASGLRRSDNEQFFGPGTRLTVL.

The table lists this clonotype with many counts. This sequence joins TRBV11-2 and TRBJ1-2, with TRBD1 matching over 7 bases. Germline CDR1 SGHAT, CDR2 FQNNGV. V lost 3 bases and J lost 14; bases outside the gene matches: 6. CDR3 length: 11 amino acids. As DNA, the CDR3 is TGTGCCAGCAGCTTCCTCGGGACAGTAACCTTC. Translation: CASSFLGTVTF.

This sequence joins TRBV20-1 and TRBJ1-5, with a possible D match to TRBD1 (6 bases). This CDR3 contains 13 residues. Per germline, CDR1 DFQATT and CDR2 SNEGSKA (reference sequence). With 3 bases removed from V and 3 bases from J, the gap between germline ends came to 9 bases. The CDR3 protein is CSARRQDNQPQHF. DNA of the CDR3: TGCAGTGCTAGGCGACAGGACAATCAGCCCCAGCATTTT.

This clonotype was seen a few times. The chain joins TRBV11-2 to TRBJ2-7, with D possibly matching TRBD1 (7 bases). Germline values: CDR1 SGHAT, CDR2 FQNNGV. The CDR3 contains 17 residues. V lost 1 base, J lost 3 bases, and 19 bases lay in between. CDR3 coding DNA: TGTGCCAGCAGCTTAGGGACAGGAGGGCAGGGCAGCTACGAGCAGTACTTC. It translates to CASSLGTGGQGSYEQYF.

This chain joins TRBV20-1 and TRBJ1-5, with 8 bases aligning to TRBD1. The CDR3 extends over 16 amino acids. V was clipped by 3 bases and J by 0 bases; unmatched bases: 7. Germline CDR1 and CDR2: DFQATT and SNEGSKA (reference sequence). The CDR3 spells CSASEQGGNSNQPQHF. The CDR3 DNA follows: TGCAGTGCTAGCGAACAGGGGGGGAATAGCAATCAGCCCCAGCATTTT.

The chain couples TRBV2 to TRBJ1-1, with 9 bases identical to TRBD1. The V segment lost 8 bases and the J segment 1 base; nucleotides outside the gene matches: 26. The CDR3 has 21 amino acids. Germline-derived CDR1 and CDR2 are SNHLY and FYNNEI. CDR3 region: CASRWGGTGRLTSFWNTEAFF. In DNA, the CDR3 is TGTGCCAGCCGGTGGGGAGGGACAGGGCGATTAACCTCCTTCTGGAACACTGAAGCTTTCTTT.

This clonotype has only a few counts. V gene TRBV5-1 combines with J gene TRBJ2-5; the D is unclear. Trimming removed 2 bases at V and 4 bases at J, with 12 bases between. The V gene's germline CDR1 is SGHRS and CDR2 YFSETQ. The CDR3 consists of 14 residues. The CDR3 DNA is TGCGCCAGCAGCTTTTTGGTTGGGCCAGAGACCCAGTACTTC. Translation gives CASSFLVGPETQYF.

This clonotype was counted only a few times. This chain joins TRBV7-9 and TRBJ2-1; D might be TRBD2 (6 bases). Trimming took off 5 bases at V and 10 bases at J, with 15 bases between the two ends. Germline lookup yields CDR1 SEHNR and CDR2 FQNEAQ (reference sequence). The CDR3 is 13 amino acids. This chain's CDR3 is CASSDLVGREQFF. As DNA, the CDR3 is TGTGCCAGCAGCGACCTGGTCGGGAGAGAGCAGTTCTTC.

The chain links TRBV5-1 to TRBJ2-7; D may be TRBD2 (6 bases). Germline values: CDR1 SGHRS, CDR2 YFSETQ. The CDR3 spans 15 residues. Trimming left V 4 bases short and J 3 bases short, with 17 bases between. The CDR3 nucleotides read TGCGCCAGCAGCCCTGCGTGGGGGGTTCTCTACGAGCAGTACTTC. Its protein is CASSPAWGVLYEQYF.

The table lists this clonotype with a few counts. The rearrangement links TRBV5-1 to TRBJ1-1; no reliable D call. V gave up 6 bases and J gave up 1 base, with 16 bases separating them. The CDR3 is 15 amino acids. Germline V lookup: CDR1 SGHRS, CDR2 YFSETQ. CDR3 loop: CASKGVVVGNTEAFF. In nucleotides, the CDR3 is TGCGCCAGCAAGGGAGTCGTCGTAGGGAACACTGAAGCTTTCTTT.

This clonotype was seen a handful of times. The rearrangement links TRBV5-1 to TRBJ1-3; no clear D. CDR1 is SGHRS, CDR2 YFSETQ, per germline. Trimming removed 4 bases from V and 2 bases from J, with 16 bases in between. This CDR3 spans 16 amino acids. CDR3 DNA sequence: TGCGCCAGCAGCCCTCAGGTCTCGTGGGCTGGAAACACCATATATTTT. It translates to CASSPQVSWAGNTIYF. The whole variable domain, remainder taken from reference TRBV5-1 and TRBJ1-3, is KAGVTQTPRYLIKTRGQQVTLSCSPISGHRSVSWYQQTPGQGLQFLFEYFSETQRNKGNFPGRFSGRQFSNSRSEMNVSTLELGDSALYLCASSPQVSWAGNTIYFGEGSWLTVV.

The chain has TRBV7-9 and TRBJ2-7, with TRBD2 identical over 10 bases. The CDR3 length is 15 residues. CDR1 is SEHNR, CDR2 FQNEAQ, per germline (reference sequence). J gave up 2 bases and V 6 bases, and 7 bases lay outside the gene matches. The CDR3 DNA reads TGTGCCAGCAGGTCTACTAGCGGGGTTGCCTACGAGCAGTACTTC. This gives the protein CASRSTSGVAYEQYF.

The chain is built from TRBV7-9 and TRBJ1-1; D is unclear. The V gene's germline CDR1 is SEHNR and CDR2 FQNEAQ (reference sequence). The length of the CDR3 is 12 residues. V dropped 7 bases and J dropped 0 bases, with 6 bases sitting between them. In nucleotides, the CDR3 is TGTGCCAGCAACGAGATGAACACTGAAGCTTTCTTT. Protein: CASNEMNTEAFF.

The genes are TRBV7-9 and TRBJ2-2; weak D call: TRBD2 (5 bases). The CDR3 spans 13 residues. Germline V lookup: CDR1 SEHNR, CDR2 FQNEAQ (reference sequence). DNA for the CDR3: TGTCCCAACTTAGAAGAGGGAGCCGGGGAGCTGTTTTTT. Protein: CPNLEEGAGELFF. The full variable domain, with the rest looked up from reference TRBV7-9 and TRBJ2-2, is DTGVSQNPRHKITKRGQNVTFRCDPISEHNRLYWYRQTLGQGPEFLTYFQNEAQLEKSRLLSDRFSAERPKGSFSTLEIQRTEQGDSAMYLCPNLEEGAGELFFGEGSRLTVL.

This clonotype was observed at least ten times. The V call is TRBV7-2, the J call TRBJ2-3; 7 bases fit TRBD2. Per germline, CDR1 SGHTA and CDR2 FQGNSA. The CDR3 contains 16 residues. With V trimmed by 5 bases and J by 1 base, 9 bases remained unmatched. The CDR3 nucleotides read TGTGCCAGCAGCCCGGAACTGGCGGGAGGCACAGATACGCAGTATTTT. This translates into CASSPELAGGTDTQYF.

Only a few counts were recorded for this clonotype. CDR3 nucleotides: TGCAGCGTTGATAGCGGGCCCGAGCAGTACTTC. Its translation is CSVDSGPEQYF. V is TRBV29-1 and J is TRBJ2-7, with 7 bases aligning to TRBD2. After removal of 3 bases from V and 6 bases from J, the junction contained 2 bases not matched to a gene. The CDR3 consists of 11 residues. From germline, CDR1 is SQVTM and CDR2 ANQGSEA.

CDR3 coding DNA: TGCAGTGCAGCCAGGGGACTCGATCAGCCCCAGCATTTT. Translation: CSAARGLDQPQHF. J is TRBJ1-5 and V is TRBV20-1; tentative D call: TRBD1 (6 bases). Germline V gene data show CDR1 as DFQATT and CDR2 as SNEGSKA (reference sequence). Trimming took off 6 bases at V and 5 bases at J, with 14 bases between the two ends. The CDR3 consists of 13 residues.

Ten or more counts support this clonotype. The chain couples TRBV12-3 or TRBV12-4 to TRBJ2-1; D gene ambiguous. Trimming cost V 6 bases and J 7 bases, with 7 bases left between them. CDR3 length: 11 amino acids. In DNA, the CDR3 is TGTGCCAGCAGCTTGTTGAATGAGCAGTTCTTC. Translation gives CASSLLNEQFF.

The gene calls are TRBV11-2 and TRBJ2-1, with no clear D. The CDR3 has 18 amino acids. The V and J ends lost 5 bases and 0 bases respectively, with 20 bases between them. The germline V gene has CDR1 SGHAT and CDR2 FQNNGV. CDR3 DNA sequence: TGTGCCAGCAGCCTTATAATCGGCCGAGGCAGCTCCTACAATGAGCAGTTCTTC. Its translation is CASSLIIGRGSSYNEQFF. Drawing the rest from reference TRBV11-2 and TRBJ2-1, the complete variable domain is EAGVAQSPRYKIIEKRQSVAFWCNPISGHATLYWYQQILGQGPKLLIQFQNNGVVDDSQLPKDRFSAERLKGVDSTLKIQPAKLEDSAVYLCASSLIIGRGSSYNEQFFGPGTRLTVL.

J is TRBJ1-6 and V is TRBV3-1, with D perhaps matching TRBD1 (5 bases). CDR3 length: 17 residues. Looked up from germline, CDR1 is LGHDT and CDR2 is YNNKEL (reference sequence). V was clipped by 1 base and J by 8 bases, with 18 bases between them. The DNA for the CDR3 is TGTGCCAGCAGCCAAGTTGGATTTGGGCAGGGTGATTCACCCCTCCACTTT. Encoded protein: CASSQVGFGQGDSPLHF.

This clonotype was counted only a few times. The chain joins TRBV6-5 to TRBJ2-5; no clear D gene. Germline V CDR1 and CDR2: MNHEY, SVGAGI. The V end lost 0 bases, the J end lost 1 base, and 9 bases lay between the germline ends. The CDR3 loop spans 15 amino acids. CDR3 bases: TGTGCCAGCAGTTACTCCTCGCAGCCCCAAGAGACCCAGTACTTC. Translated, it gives CASSYSSQPQETQYF.

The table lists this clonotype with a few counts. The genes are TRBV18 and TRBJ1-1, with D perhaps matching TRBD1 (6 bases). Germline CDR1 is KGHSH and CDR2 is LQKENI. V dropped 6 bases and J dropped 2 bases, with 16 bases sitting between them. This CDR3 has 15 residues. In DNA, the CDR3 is TGTGCCAGCTCCAATCAGGGGTTCGGAAACACTGAAGCTTTCTTT. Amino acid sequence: CASSNQGFGNTEAFF.

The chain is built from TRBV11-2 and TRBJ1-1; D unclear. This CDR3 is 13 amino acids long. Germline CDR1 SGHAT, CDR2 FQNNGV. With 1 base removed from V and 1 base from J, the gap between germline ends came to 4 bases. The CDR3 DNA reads TGTGCCAGCAGCTTAGGTAAGAACACTGAAGCTTTCTTT. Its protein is CASSLGKNTEAFF.

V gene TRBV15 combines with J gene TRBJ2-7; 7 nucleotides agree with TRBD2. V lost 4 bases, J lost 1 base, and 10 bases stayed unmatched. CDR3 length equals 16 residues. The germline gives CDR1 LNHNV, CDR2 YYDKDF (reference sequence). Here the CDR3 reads CATSTRSREGSYEQYF. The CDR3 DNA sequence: TGTGCCACCAGCACAAGGTCTAGGGAGGGGTCCTACGAGCAGTACTTC.

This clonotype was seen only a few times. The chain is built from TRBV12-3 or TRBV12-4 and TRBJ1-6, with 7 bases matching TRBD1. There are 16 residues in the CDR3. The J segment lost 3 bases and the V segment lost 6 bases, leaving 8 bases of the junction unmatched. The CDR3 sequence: CASSLTGAFYNSPLHF. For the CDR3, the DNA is TGTGCCAGCAGCCTTACAGGGGCTTTCTATAATTCACCCCTCCACTTT.

The DNA of the CDR3 is TGTGCCAGCAGCCCGACTGGACAGGGAAGTGGTTGGCTCCCCGGGGAGCTGTTTTTT. The encoded protein is CASSPTGQGSGWLPGELFF. The chain combines TRBV27 with TRBJ2-2, with 8 bases identical to TRBD1. The CDR3 has 19 residues. Unmatched junction bases numbered 21, after V lost 6 bases and J lost 6 bases. Looked up from germline, CDR1 is MNHEY and CDR2 is SMNVEV (reference sequence).